The subject of this entry is one T cell receptor beta chain. The data were produced by immunoSEQ multiplex PCR, yet TCRdb's version contains in-frame clones alone and is incomplete. The sample yields 250,000 or so clones, more than 75% seen once. The sample belongs to a study of blood T cell repertoires in COVID-19. At the level of the study: From the United States, Italy and Spain came samples of acute and convalescent COVID-19.

The junction had 1 base not matched to a gene; V was cut back by 0 bases and J by 5 bases. Looked up from germline, CDR1 is SGHRS and CDR2 is YFSETQ. The CDR3 extends over 13 amino acids. The source of this sequence is a woman between 45 and 60 years old who had been exposed to COVID-19. V gene TRBV5-1 combines with J gene TRBJ2-7; TRBD2 matches 8 bases. The material sequenced was PBMCs or T cells enriched from blood (not recorded which). In nucleotides, the CDR3 is TGCGCCAGCAGCTTGGCGGGGGGGAACGAGCAGTACTTC. Protein product: CASSLAGGNEQYF.